One and the same sample provided the 22 T cell receptor beta chains below, sequenced in a study of response to subunit inactivated influenza vaccine. MiXCR was run by TCRdb on the RT-PCR reads, yielding one entry per CDR3 protein. The sample lists over 400,000 distinct CDR3 sequences; 10% to 15% were seen once. Sequenced here: PBMCs from blood, sampled about 40 days after vaccination. The receptors stem from a man aged 45 to 65 who received an inactivated influenza vaccine.

This clonotype was found a few times. The chain recombines TRBV7-6 with TRBJ1-3; D is undetermined. V was pared by 0 bases and J by 3 bases, with 12 bases between. This CDR3 has 16 amino acids. From germline, CDR1 is SGHVS and CDR2 FNYEAQ. The CDR3 sequence: CASSLAFKTGGNTIYF. Here the CDR3 DNA reads TGTGCCAGCAGCTTAGCATTCAAGACTGGTGGAAACACCATATATTTT.

This clonotype appeared a few times. This chain joins TRBV29-1 and TRBJ2-3, with 7 nucleotides matching TRBD1. The junction had 5 bases not matched to a gene; V was cut back by 7 bases and J by 4 bases. CDR3 length: 12 residues. Germline CDR1 is SQVTM and CDR2 is ANQGSEA. The CDR3 DNA sequence: TGCAGCGGGATCACAGGGGCAGATACGCAGTATTTT. Amino acid sequence: CSGITGADTQYF.

This clonotype was found a few times. The chain is built from TRBV12-3 or TRBV12-4 and TRBJ1-1; possibly TRBD1 for D (6 bases). Trimming cost V 10 bases and J 8 bases, with 17 bases left between them. This CDR3 region has 12 residues. As DNA, the CDR3 is TGTGCCACCGGTGGTGGGGGGGCCGAAGCTTTCTTT. Translated, it gives CATGGGGAEAFF.

This clonotype was recorded many times. This chain links TRBV7-2 with TRBJ1-2; D is ambiguous. The length of the CDR3 is 13 residues. V gave up 7 bases and J gave up 8 bases, with 17 bases separating them. Germline CDR1 reads SGHTA; CDR2 reads FQGNSA. CDR3 loop: CASTAPEGRGYTF. In DNA form, the CDR3 reads TGTGCCAGCACCGCCCCGGAAGGGCGCGGCTACACCTTC.

The chain has TRBV12-3 or TRBV12-4 and TRBJ1-2, with TRBD1 matching over 10 bases. The V and J ends lost 5 bases and 7 bases, in that order; junction bases with no gene match: 7. The CDR3 totals 14 residues. As DNA, the CDR3 is TGTGCCAGCAGTCGCCGGGACAGGGGTGCTGGCTACACCTTC. Translated: CASSRRDRGAGYTF.

This clonotype was seen a few times. The V and J genes are TRBV20-1 and TRBJ1-4; TRBD1 agrees at 9 bases. The V gene's germline CDR1 is DFQATT and CDR2 SNEGSKA (reference sequence). The J segment lost 8 bases and the V segment lost 6 bases, leaving 7 bases of the junction unmatched. This CDR3 spans 13 amino acids. The CDR3 spells CSAKTGGVEKLFF. CDR3 DNA: TGCAGTGCCAAGACAGGGGGTGTCGAAAAACTGTTTTTT.

This clonotype was seen more than once but under ten times. The chain uses TRBV7-2 and TRBJ2-3; 15 bases agree with TRBD2. Per germline, CDR1 SGHTA and CDR2 FQGNSA. The CDR3 runs 17 residues. V shed 1 base, J shed 4 bases, and the junction held 3 bases outside the gene matches. CDR3 nucleotides: TGTGCCAGCAGCTTAGGGACTAGCGGGAGGGCCTCAGATACGCAGTATTTT. It codes for CASSLGTSGRASDTQYF.

In its sample, this clonotype was seen a few times. The chain joins TRBV5-1 to TRBJ1-3, with D tentatively TRBD1 (5 bases). V shed 6 bases and J shed 3 bases, with 10 bases lying between them. Germline CDR1 reads SGHRS; CDR2 reads YFSETQ. This CDR3 contains 13 residues. Here the CDR3 reads CASTGTDGNTIYF. The CDR3 coding sequence is TGCGCCAGCACCGGGACCGATGGAAACACCATATATTTT.

CDR3 region: CASSHRQGKSEQYF. CDR3 nucleotides: TGTGCCAGCAGCCATCGGCAGGGCAAGAGCGAGCAGTACTTC. The J gene is TRBJ2-7, the V gene TRBV3-1; D is possibly TRBD1 (5 bases). The CDR3 runs to 14 residues. V dropped 3 bases and J dropped 6 bases, with 15 bases sitting between them. CDR1 and CDR2 (germline): LGHDT, YNNKEL (reference sequence).

The chain combines TRBV20-1 with TRBJ2-1; 8 bases align to TRBD2. CDR1 and CDR2 from the germline V gene are DFQATT and SNEGSKA (reference sequence). V trimming: 1 base; J trimming: 6 bases; junction bases outside the gene matches: 11. The CDR3 contains 16 residues. CDR3 residues: CSARAGGPLLSNEQFF. The CDR3 DNA follows: TGCAGTGCTAGAGCGGGGGGGCCTCTTCTTTCCAATGAGCAGTTCTTC.

This clonotype was found many times. At one end, the junction sequence differs from germline, possibly due to a read error. V usage is TRBV3-1 and J usage is TRBJ2-7; D is perhaps TRBD1 or TRBD2 (5 bases each). CDR3 length: 14 amino acids. CDR1 is LGHDT and CDR2 is YNNKEL in the germline V gene (reference sequence). In DNA, the CDR3 is TGTGCAAGCAGCGCCCGGGACGGCTTTTACGAGCAGTACTTC. It yields the protein CASSARDGFYEQYF.

The table lists this clonotype with a few counts. The chain links TRBV29-1 to TRBJ2-1, with D uncertain. The germline gives CDR1 SQVTM, CDR2 ANQGSEA. With 7 bases removed from V and 9 bases from J, the gap between germline ends came to 19 bases. The CDR3 totals 13 residues. CDR3 nucleotide sequence: TGCAGCGCCCAACTTGGACGTTATCTTGAGCAGTTCTTC. Its protein product is CSAQLGRYLEQFF.

The V gene is TRBV6-1, the J gene TRBJ1-5; tentatively, D is TRBD1 (6 bases). The ends were cut back, 7 bases at V and 4 bases at J, with 20 bases in the middle. The CDR3 is made up of 16 amino acids. Germline V gene data show CDR1 as MNHNS and CDR2 as SASEGT. CDR3 protein: CASIVFLDSPNQPQHF. The CDR3 region has the DNA TGTGCCAGCATAGTTTTTTTGGACAGCCCTAATCAGCCCCAGCATTTT.

This clonotype was picked up a small number of times. V is TRBV15 and J is TRBJ2-7, with 9 bases aligning to TRBD1. Germline V gives CDR1 LNHNV, CDR2 YYDKDF (reference sequence). The CDR3 covers 13 residues. Unmatched junction bases numbered 2, after V lost 5 bases and J lost 3 bases. The CDR3 spells CATSLGQGYEQYF. In DNA, the CDR3 is TGTGCCACCAGCCTGGGACAGGGCTACGAGCAGTACTTC.

This clonotype was seen more than once but under ten times. J is TRBJ1-4 and V is TRBV28; TRBD1 is a possible D gene (5 bases). This CDR3 is 15 amino acids long. CDR1 MDHEN and CDR2 SYDVKM come from the germline V gene. Trimming cost V 0 bases and J 8 bases, with 13 bases left between them. CDR3 sequence (DNA): TGTGCCAGCAGTTTATGGGGCAGGGAGAAAGAAAAACTGTTTTTT. Amino acid sequence: CASSLWGREKEKLFF.

This clonotype has a handful of counts. The rearrangement joins TRBV25-1 to TRBJ2-3, with a tentative D call TRBD1 (6 bases). The V end lost 4 bases, the J end lost 2 bases, and 13 bases lay between the germline ends. This CDR3 is built from 15 residues. From germline, CDR1 is MGHDK and CDR2 SYGVNS. The DNA of the CDR3 is TGTGCCAGCAGTGGAAGGACAGCTCCCACAGATACGCAGTATTTT. Protein sequence: CASSGRTAPTDTQYF.

The chain joins TRBV25-1 to TRBJ2-2; D remains ambiguous. Germline-derived CDR1 and CDR2 are MGHDK and SYGVNS. This CDR3 has 12 amino acids. Trimming took off 8 bases at V and 5 bases at J, with 9 bases between the two ends. CDR3 sequence reads: CASGRLTGELFF. CDR3 bases: TGTGCCAGCGGACGACTTACCGGGGAGCTGTTTTTT.

In this sample, this clonotype turned up many times. V is TRBV12-3 or TRBV12-4 and J is TRBJ1-4, with unresolved D. The length of the CDR3 is 12 residues. The V end lost 7 bases, the J end lost 13 bases, and 16 bases lay between the germline ends. CDR3 protein: CASTEHWNRLFF. The CDR3 coding sequence is TGTGCCAGCACAGAACATTGGAACAGACTGTTTTTT.

There are a few counts of this clonotype. The rearrangement uses TRBV12-3 or TRBV12-4 and TRBJ2-1, with D possibly TRBD2 on 5 matching bases. The CDR3 has 13 residues. V gave up 2 bases and J gave up 7 bases, with 9 bases separating them. The CDR3 is CASSLFGGNEQFF. In DNA, the CDR3 is TGTGCCAGCAGTTTATTTGGAGGTAATGAGCAGTTCTTC.

There are many counts of this clonotype. This chain links TRBV5-1 with TRBJ2-5; perhaps TRBD1 as D (6 bases). V was trimmed by 5 bases and J by 2 bases, leaving 13 bases between them. CDR1 and CDR2 (germline): SGHRS, YFSETQ. The CDR3 is 14 amino acids. CDR3 nucleotide sequence: TGCGCCAGCAGTGGGGGAACAGGGCAAGAGACCCAGTACTTC. The encoded protein is CASSGGTGQETQYF.

The sample holds many counts of this clonotype. The genes are TRBV10-3 and TRBJ2-1; D is ambiguous. V was trimmed by 3 bases and J by 2 bases, leaving 14 bases between them. The CDR3 length is 16 residues. Germline V gene lookup returns CDR1 ENHRY and CDR2 SYGVKD. CDR3 sequence reads: CAISELDEVPYNEQFF. The CDR3 coding sequence is TGTGCCATCAGTGAATTGGACGAAGTACCCTACAATGAGCAGTTCTTC.

Many counts were recorded for this clonotype. V gene TRBV15 combines with J gene TRBJ2-2, with D uncertain. The germline V gene encodes CDR1 LNHNV and CDR2 YYDKDF (reference sequence). V lost 7 bases and J lost 1, with 10 bases in between. The CDR3 is 14 residues long. In nucleotides, the CDR3 is TGTGCCACCACACTTTCAGGGAACACCGGGGAGCTGTTTTTT. As protein: CATTLSGNTGELFF. The whole variable domain, filled in from reference TRBV15 and TRBJ2-2, reads DAMVIQNPRYQVTQFGKPVTLSCSQTLNHNVMYWYQQKSSQAPKLLFHYYDKDFNNEADTPDNFQSRRPNTSFCFLDIRSPGLGDTAMYLCATTLSGNTGELFFGEGSRLTVL.